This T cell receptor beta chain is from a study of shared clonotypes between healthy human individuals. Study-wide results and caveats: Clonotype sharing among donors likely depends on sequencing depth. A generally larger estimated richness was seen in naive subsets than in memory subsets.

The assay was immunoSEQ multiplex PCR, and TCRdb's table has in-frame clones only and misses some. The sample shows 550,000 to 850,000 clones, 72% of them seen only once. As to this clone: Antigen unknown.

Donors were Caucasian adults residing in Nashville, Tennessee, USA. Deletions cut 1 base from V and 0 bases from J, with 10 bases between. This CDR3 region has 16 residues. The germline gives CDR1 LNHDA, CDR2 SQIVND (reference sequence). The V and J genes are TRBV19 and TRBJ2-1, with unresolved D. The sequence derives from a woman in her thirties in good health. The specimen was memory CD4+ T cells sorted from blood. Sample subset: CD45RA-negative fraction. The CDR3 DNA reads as TGTGCCAGTAGTATAGCTGGGATCTTCTCCTACAATGAGCAGTTCTTC. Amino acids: CASSIAGIFSYNEQFF.